Following are 12 T cell receptor beta chains from one sample sequenced in a study of T cells in Graves' hyperthyroidism and ophthalmopathy. Amplification yielded TCR beta CDR3 regions, with RNA transcripts as the source. During a first-round RT-PCR of the TCR CDR3, the HTBI primer set was used. A single record per CDR3 protein comes from TCRdb applying MiXCR to the multiplex PCR reads. There are approximately 640,000 distinct CDR3 sequences in the sample; 15% to 20% occur only once, and 15% to 19% lies in the top ten. Sequenced sample: blood. These receptors originate from a man over 45 with Graves' hyperthyroidism.

This clonotype has at least ten counts. This chain connects TRBV7-2 to TRBJ2-7, with 7 bases aligning to TRBD2. Germline assignment: CDR1 SGHTA and CDR2 FQGNSA. J lost 2 bases, V lost 8 bases, and 12 bases had no gene match. The CDR3 is made up of 15 amino acids. CDR3 sequence: CASGLDSSGAYEQYF. The CDR3 DNA is TGTGCCAGCGGCCTTGACTCTAGCGGAGCCTACGAGCAGTACTTC.

The genes are TRBV10-1 and TRBJ2-2; tentatively, D is TRBD1 or TRBD2 (5 bases each). The V end was cut by 8 bases, the J end by 7 bases, with 17 bases between. This CDR3 is 14 amino acids long. Germline loops: CDR1 WNHNN, CDR2 SYGVQD (reference sequence). The CDR3: CASGDARTVGELFF. The CDR3 DNA reads TGCGCCAGCGGGGACGCACGAACGGTCGGGGAGCTGTTTTTT.

In this sample, this clonotype turned up a few times. The junction and the germline gene differ at one end; a read error may be behind it. The V call is TRBV30, the J call TRBJ2-7, with D possibly matching TRBD2 (5 bases). Germline-derived CDR1 and CDR2 are GTSNPN and SVGIG (reference sequence). CDR3 length: 13 amino acids. Here the CDR3 reads CAWGVRGWYEQYF. The CDR3 DNA follows: TGTGCCTGGGGTGTTCGCGGGTGGTACGAGCAGTACTTC.

The table lists this clonotype with many counts. The chain couples TRBV7-2 to TRBJ2-1; 8 positions match TRBD2. The CDR3 length is 15 residues. Per germline, CDR1 SGHTA and CDR2 FQGNSA. With 6 bases clipped from V and 4 bases from J, the junction kept 8 bases outside the gene matches. The CDR3 DNA reads TGTGCCAGCAGGTTTCCGGGACTAGTGTACAATGAGCAGTTCTTC. The encoded protein is CASRFPGLVYNEQFF. Filled out from reference TRBV7-2 and TRBJ2-1, the complete variable domain reads GAGVSQSPSNKVTEKGKDVELRCDPISGHTALYWYRQSLGQGLEFLIYFQGNSAPDKSGLPSDRFSAERTGGSVSTLTIQRTQQEDSAVYLCASRFPGLVYNEQFFGPGTRLTVL.

The chain uses TRBV11-2 and TRBJ2-7, with a tentative D call TRBD1 (8 bases). With 5 bases removed from V and 3 bases from J, the gap between germline ends came to 17 bases. This CDR3 spans 15 amino acids. The germline gives CDR1 SGHAT, CDR2 FQNNGV. The CDR3 sequence is CASSPGGGSDYEQYF. CDR3 sequence (DNA): TGTGCCAGCAGCCCAGGGGGCGGGAGCGACTACGAGCAGTACTTC.

V and J are TRBV7-2 and TRBJ2-1, with D unresolved. CDR1 SGHTA and CDR2 FQGNSA come from the germline V gene. The CDR3 is 17 amino acids. V dropped 5 bases and J dropped 0 bases, with 17 bases sitting between them. CDR3 sequence reads: CASSPRLMAASYNEQFF. CDR3 sequence (DNA): TGTGCCAGCAGCCCCCGGCTAATGGCGGCCTCCTACAATGAGCAGTTCTTC.

This clonotype has just a few counts. The rearrangement joins TRBV6-2 or TRBV6-3 to TRBJ2-1; 11 nucleotides align to TRBD2. CDR1 and CDR2 from the germline V gene are MNHEY and SVGEGT. V lost 1 base and J lost 0; bases outside the gene matches: 8. The CDR3 extends over 19 amino acids. The CDR3 region is CASSYLGTSGPSSYNEQFF. The CDR3 DNA is TGTGCCAGCAGTTACTTAGGGACTAGCGGTCCCAGCTCCTACAATGAGCAGTTCTTC.

The rearrangement links TRBV6-6 to TRBJ2-2; possibly TRBD2 for D (6 bases). V was pared by 0 bases and J by 3 bases, with 11 bases between. The CDR3 length is 16 residues. Germline V CDR1 and CDR2: MNHNY, SVGAGI (reference sequence). This CDR3 is CASSYSRERYTGELFF. CDR3 bases: TGTGCCAGCAGTTACTCTCGGGAGCGATACACCGGGGAGCTGTTTTTT.

Many counts were recorded for this clonotype. The chain is built from TRBV20-1 and TRBJ1-2; D remains ambiguous. The CDR3 extends over 14 amino acids. Trimming pared 3 bases from V and 0 bases from J, leaving 11 bases between. CDR1 is DFQATT, CDR2 SNEGSKA, per germline (reference sequence). As DNA, the CDR3 is TGCAGTGCTAGTGACCGAGAAGCTAACTATGGCTACACCTTC. Its protein product is CSASDREANYGYTF.

The chain is built from TRBV28 and TRBJ1-2, with D possibly being TRBD1 (5 bases). Trimming cost V 4 bases and J 4 bases, with 19 bases left between them. The CDR3 extends over 16 amino acids. Germline V gene lookup returns CDR1 MDHEN and CDR2 SYDVKM. CDR3 DNA: TGTGCCAGCAGTTCAACCGGGACTAGAAACGGCTATGGCTACACCTTC. Translation: CASSSTGTRNGYGYTF.

This clonotype was counted only a few times. V is TRBV5-4 and J is TRBJ2-7; D is ambiguous. V shed 3 bases and J shed 0 bases, with 10 bases lying between them. CDR3 length: 14 residues. Germline CDR1 is SGHNT and CDR2 is YYREEE (reference sequence). The CDR3, as DNA: TGTGCCAGCAGCTCCGCGCCCAGCTCCTACGAGCAGTACTTC. Its translation is CASSSAPSSYEQYF. The variable domain in full, completed from reference TRBV5-4 and TRBJ2-7, reads ETGVTQSPTHLIKTRGQQVTLRCSSQSGHNTVSWYQQALGQGPQFIFQYYREEENGRGNFPPRFSGLQFPNYSSELNVNALELDDSALYLCASSSAPSSYEQYFGPGTRLTVT.

This clonotype was counted a few times. The chain joins TRBV28 to TRBJ1-5; no clear D. This CDR3 is built from 16 residues. V was pared by 2 bases and J by 3 bases, with 14 bases between. Germline values: CDR1 MDHEN, CDR2 SYDVKM. This CDR3 reads CASSLIAEVDNQPQHF. CDR3 sequence (DNA): TGTGCCAGCAGTTTAATTGCAGAAGTAGACAATCAGCCCCAGCATTTT.